Each of the 26 T cell receptor beta chains below was sequenced from the same sample in a study of cytomegalovirus exposure and HLA in healthy donors. The PCR had 60 Vbeta and 13 Jbeta primers. Clones were sequenced by immunoSEQ multiplex PCR, and TCRdb holds only the in-frame ones, with some missing. The sample includes around 130,000 clones, roughly 80% of them seen just once. Sequenced: PBMCs. These receptor sequences come from a man aged 35 to 55 in good health and CMV-seronegative.

The chain recombines TRBV29-1 with TRBJ2-3, with 9 bases matching TRBD1. Germline CDR1 reads SQVTM; CDR2 reads ANQGSEA. V shed 7 bases, J shed 0 bases, and the junction held 5 bases outside the gene matches. CDR3 size: 14 residues. For the CDR3, the DNA is TGCAGCGCACTGGACAGGGGTAGCACAGATACGCAGTATTTT. It yields the protein CSALDRGSTDTQYF.

The chain employs TRBV7-9 and TRBJ1-1; D may be TRBD1 (5 bases). This CDR3 has 19 amino acids. Germline V gives CDR1 SEHNR, CDR2 FQNEAQ (reference sequence). The V and J ends lost 1 base and 1 base respectively, with 22 bases between them. The CDR3 region is CASSLEGGEAGKWNTEAFF. CDR3 sequence (DNA): TGTGCCAGCAGCTTAGAGGGTGGGGAGGCAGGGAAGTGGAACACTGAAGCTTTCTTT. The full variable domain, with the rest looked up from reference TRBV7-9 and TRBJ1-1, is DTGVSQNPRHKITKRGQNVTFRCDPISEHNRLYWYRQTLGQGPEFLTYFQNEAQLEKSRLLSDRFSAERPKGSFSTLEIQRTEQGDSAMYLCASSLEGGEAGKWNTEAFFGQGTRLTVV.

The chain has TRBV6-5 and TRBJ1-2, with TRBD1 matching over 7 bases. Germline V gives CDR1 MNHEY, CDR2 SVGAGI. The CDR3 contains 11 residues. Trimming took 5 bases from V and 7 from J; bases not matched to a gene: 1. The CDR3 region has the DNA TGTGCCAGCAGTAACAGGGGTGGCTACACCTTC. Translating it yields CASSNRGGYTF.

This clone was seen more than once but under ten times. CDR3 region: CASTRGSLEEKLFF. In nucleotides, the CDR3 is TGTGCCAGCACTCGAGGGTCGTTGGAAGAAAAACTGTTTTTT. The rearrangement links TRBV6-1 to TRBJ1-4; D is uncertain. The CDR3 totals 14 residues. The germline CDR1 and CDR2 sequences are MNHNS and SASEGT. Trimming pared 7 bases from V and 8 bases from J, leaving 17 bases between.

In its sample, this clone was seen once. The chain carries TRBV14 and TRBJ2-5; TRBD1 matches at 12 bases. Germline assignment: CDR1 SGHDN and CDR2 FVKESK. The J segment lost 2 bases and the V segment lost 0 bases, leaving 13 bases of the junction unmatched. This CDR3 has 20 amino acids. Here the CDR3 DNA reads TGTGCCAGCAGCCAAGATCTCTATTGGGACAGGGGGCTCTATCAAGAGACCCAGTACTTC. It specifies CASSQDLYWDRGLYQETQYF.

The V and J genes are TRBV7-3 and TRBJ2-5, with TRBD1 as a possible D gene (5 bases). The CDR3 loop spans 15 amino acids. Germline assignment: CDR1 SGHTA and CDR2 FQGTGA. The ends were cut back, 2 bases at V and 3 bases at J, with 13 bases in the middle. The CDR3 loop reads CASSLFGQGEETQYF. In DNA form, the CDR3 reads TGTGCCAGCAGCTTATTCGGACAAGGAGAAGAGACCCAGTACTTC.

This clone has just one count. J is TRBJ2-7 and V is TRBV4-2; TRBD2 aligns across 11 bases. Germline trimming cut 5 bases from V and 0 bases from J; bases unmatched to any gene: 3. CDR3 size: 15 residues. Germline CDR1 LGHNA, CDR2 YNFKEQ. CDR3 sequence (DNA): TGTGCCAGCAGCGTTAGCGGGAGGGACTCCTACGAGCAGTACTTC. Residues: CASSVSGRDSYEQYF.

V is TRBV18 and J is TRBJ1-6; 8 positions match TRBD1. Unmatched junction bases numbered 9, after V lost 5 bases and J lost 9 bases. The CDR3 has 15 amino acids. The germline V gene has CDR1 KGHSH and CDR2 LQKENI. CDR3 protein: CASSSADRGSSPLHF. The CDR3 DNA sequence: TGTGCCAGCTCATCGGCCGACAGGGGAAGTTCACCCCTCCACTTT.

The CDR3 bases are TGTGCCAGCAGCTTACAGGGGCGGCGAAACACCGGGGAGCTGTTTTTT. It codes for CASSLQGRRNTGELFF. The genes are TRBV7-2 and TRBJ2-2, with D perhaps TRBD1 (6 bases). The V and J ends lost 2 bases and 2 bases respectively, with 12 bases between them. Germline V gene data show CDR1 as SGHTA and CDR2 as FQGNSA. The CDR3 has 16 residues.

V and J are TRBV30 and TRBJ2-5; D possibly corresponds to TRBD2 (6 bases). CDR1 and CDR2 (germline): GTSNPN, SVGIG (reference sequence). The CDR3 length is 14 residues. Trimming took off 3 bases at V and 2 bases at J, with 13 bases between the two ends. The CDR3 coding sequence is TGTGCCTGGAGCCTTAGCGGACGACAAGAGACCCAGTACTTC. Protein sequence: CAWSLSGRQETQYF.

The rearrangement links TRBV23-1 to TRBJ2-3; possibly TRBD1 for D (6 bases). TRBV23-1 is an ORF for which the function is uncertain. This CDR3 is built from 17 residues. Trimming removed 3 bases from V and 0 bases from J, with 16 bases in between. CDR3 DNA sequence: TGCGCCAGCAGTCAGTGTATGGGACATCCTAGCACAGATACGCAGTATTTT. This codes for CASSQCMGHPSTDTQYF.

This clone was observed once. The rearrangement uses TRBV5-8 and TRBJ2-5; 9 nucleotides align to TRBD1. Trimming cost V 4 bases and J 5 bases; bases outside gene matches: 9. Germline V lookup: CDR1 SGHTS, CDR2 YDEGEE. CDR3 length: 15 amino acids. In nucleotides, the CDR3 is TGTGCCAGCAGCAATACACAGGGGGCAGAGGAGACCCAGTACTTC. This sequence encodes CASSNTQGAEETQYF.

V is TRBV7-2 and J is TRBJ2-7, with TRBD2 identical over 7 bases. The J segment lost 2 bases and the V segment lost 6 bases, leaving 4 bases of the junction unmatched. From germline, CDR1 is SGHTA and CDR2 FQGNSA. This CDR3 spans 13 amino acids. The CDR3 loop is CASRPGGTYEQYF. CDR3 nucleotides: TGTGCCAGCAGGCCCGGGGGGACCTACGAGCAGTACTTC. Looking up the rest from reference TRBV7-2 and TRBJ2-7 gives the full variable domain: GAGVSQSPSNKVTEKGKDVELRCDPISGHTALYWYRQSLGQGLEFLIYFQGNSAPDKSGLPSDRFSAERTGGSVSTLTIQRTQQEDSAVYLCASRPGGTYEQYFGPGTRLTVT.

This clone was counted only a few times. J is TRBJ2-1 and V is TRBV7-3, with 12 nucleotides matching TRBD2. The CDR3 runs to 20 residues. Germline values: CDR1 SGHTA, CDR2 FQGTGA. After removal of 0 bases from V and 8 bases from J, the junction contained 17 bases not matched to a gene. CDR3 bases: TGTGCCAGCAGCTTAACTCCCTGGGGTGCTAGCGGGAGGGCCATCGATGAGCAGTTCTTC. It yields the protein CASSLTPWGASGRAIDEQFF.

The V call is TRBV7-9, the J call TRBJ1-4; a weak D match, TRBD1 (5 bases). The CDR3 length is 14 residues. Trimming removed 5 bases from V and 4 bases from J, with 11 bases in between. Germline CDR1 SEHNR, CDR2 FQNEAQ (reference sequence). This CDR3 reads CASSQGLSNEKLFF. CDR3 nucleotide sequence: TGTGCCAGCAGCCAGGGACTGAGTAATGAAAAACTGTTTTTT.

This clone occurred once. The chain links TRBV6-1 to TRBJ1-5; D not certain. This CDR3 spans 11 amino acids. Trimming stripped 6 bases from V and 7 bases from J, with 7 bases between. Germline CDR1 and CDR2: MNHNS and SASEGT. As DNA, the CDR3 is TGTGCCAGCAGCCTATCCCAGCCCCAGCATTTT. Translating gives CASSLSQPQHF.

The rearrangement joins TRBV10-2 to TRBJ2-3; D is ambiguous. CDR1 and CDR2 (germline): WSHSY, SAAADI. This CDR3 has 17 amino acids. The V end lost 4 bases, the J end lost 6 bases, and 23 bases lay between the germline ends. In nucleotides, the CDR3 is TGCGCCAGCAGTGGGGCCTCCTCCAACACACATAGGGATACGCAGTATTTT. Translating it yields CASSGASSNTHRDTQYF.

This clone was detected only once. The rearrangement links TRBV28 to TRBJ1-2, with 11 nucleotides matching TRBD1. Trimming took 5 bases from V and 4 from J; bases not matched to a gene: 6. CDR3 size: 15 residues. Germline loops: CDR1 MDHEN, CDR2 SYDVKM. CDR3 sequence (DNA): TGTGCCAGCAGTCCACGGACAGGGGGCGGCTATGGCTACACCTTC. It encodes CASSPRTGGGYGYTF.

This clone was observed a single time. The chain recombines TRBV7-2 with TRBJ1-2; a weak D match, TRBD1 (5 bases). The CDR3 is 13 residues long. Deletions cut 5 bases from V and 4 bases from J, with 11 bases between. Germline-derived CDR1 and CDR2 are SGHTA and FQGNSA. The DNA for the CDR3 is TGTGCCAGCAGCCCTCGACAGCCCTATGGCTACACCTTC. Protein sequence: CASSPRQPYGYTF.

The chain is built from TRBV19 and TRBJ2-5, with 11 nucleotides matching TRBD2. The CDR3 has 13 residues. V dropped 8 bases and J dropped 4; count of bases not matched to a gene: 3. Per the germline V gene, CDR1 is LNHDA and CDR2 is SQIVND (reference sequence). The CDR3 spells CASATSGRETQYF. Here the CDR3 DNA reads TGTGCCAGTGCAACTAGCGGGAGAGAGACCCAGTACTTC. Together with reference TRBV19 and TRBJ2-5, the CDR3 gives the full variable domain: DGGITQSPKYLFRKEGQNVTLSCEQNLNHDAMYWYRQDPGQGLRLIYYSQIVNDFQKGDIAEGYSVSREKKESFPLTVTSAQKNPTAFYLCASATSGRETQYFGPGTRLLVL.

J is TRBJ1-2 and V is TRBV28, with D perhaps matching TRBD1 (6 bases). The V gene lost 11 bases and the J gene lost 2 bases, with 15 bases spanning the gap. This CDR3 contains 13 residues. Germline assignment: CDR1 MDHEN and CDR2 SYDVKM. DNA for the CDR3: TGTGCCTCAAACGGGGGGCAGAACTATGGCTACACCTTC. Translating it yields CASNGGQNYGYTF.

The chain has TRBV28 and TRBJ2-6, with a possible D match to TRBD2 (5 bases). V was clipped by 4 bases and J by 4 bases, with 17 bases between them. This CDR3 is built from 17 residues. Germline assignment: CDR1 MDHEN and CDR2 SYDVKM. CDR3 sequence reads: CASSSPPGMLGANVLTF. The CDR3 nucleotides are TGTGCCAGCAGTTCCCCCCCGGGGATGTTGGGGGCCAACGTCCTGACTTTC.

The J gene is TRBJ2-1, the V gene TRBV29-1; D gene unclear. V lost 8 bases and J 0 bases, leaving 5 bases between the germline ends. This CDR3 has 11 amino acids. Germline CDR1 SQVTM, CDR2 ANQGSEA. Here the CDR3 DNA reads TGCAGCACGAGCTCCTACAATGAGCAGTTCTTC. As protein: CSTSSYNEQFF.

This sequence joins TRBV7-3 and TRBJ2-1; TRBD2 matches 7 bases. The CDR3 is made up of 17 amino acids. Germline V CDR1 and CDR2: SGHTA, FQGTGA. Trimming took 2 bases from V and 0 from J; bases not matched to a gene: 7. The CDR3 protein is CASSLLGSSGSYNEQFF. CDR3 bases: TGTGCCAGCAGCTTATTAGGGTCTAGCGGCTCCTACAATGAGCAGTTCTTC.

V usage is TRBV27 and J usage is TRBJ1-6; D is perhaps TRBD1 (6 bases). This CDR3 has 17 amino acids. In germline, CDR1 is MNHEY, CDR2 SMNVEV (reference sequence). V was cut by 2 bases and J by 4 bases, with 15 bases left in between. CDR3 region: CASSLRFQGRYNSPLHF. CDR3 sequence (DNA): TGTGCCAGCAGTTTACGGTTCCAGGGGAGATATAATTCACCCCTCCACTTT.

The rearrangement joins TRBV7-2 to TRBJ1-6; the D is unclear. The V gene lost 4 bases and the J gene lost 4 bases, with 8 bases spanning the gap. Germline V gene sequence: CDR1 SGHTA, CDR2 FQGNSA. The CDR3 contains 14 residues. CDR3 sequence (DNA): TGTGCCAGCAGCTACCTAGGTTATAATTCACCCCTCCACTTT. This encodes CASSYLGYNSPLHF.